Listed here are 26 T cell receptor beta chains from one sample, sequenced in a study of blood T cell repertoires in COVID-19. Sequencing used immunoSEQ multiplex PCR; TCRdb keeps in-frame clones, though not all of them. The data show some 46,000 clones, with roughly 74% seen just once and roughly two thirds held by the top ten. The specimen was peripheral blood. The receptors were sampled from a man aged 80 or over with acute or convalescent COVID-19.

The V gene is TRBV6-6, the J gene TRBJ1-4; 7 nucleotides agree with TRBD1. The CDR3 loop spans 16 amino acids. Germline CDR1 MNHNY, CDR2 SVGAGI (reference sequence). J lost 0 bases, V lost 5 bases, and 6 bases had no gene match. The CDR3 nucleotides read TGTGCCAGCAGTACGACAGGGACGGCAACTAATGAAAAACTGTTTTTT. Translation: CASSTTGTATNEKLFF.

The chain couples TRBV18 to TRBJ1-5, with 9 bases lining up with TRBD1. Germline CDR1 KGHSH, CDR2 LQKENI. The CDR3 spans 15 residues. The J segment lost 3 bases and the V segment lost 4 bases, leaving 4 bases of the junction unmatched. CDR3 nucleotides: TGTGCCAGCTCACAGACAGGGGGGTCCAATCAGCCCCAGCATTTT. Translated, it gives CASSQTGGSNQPQHF.

This clone was seen just once. The chain combines TRBV28 with TRBJ2-3; TRBD2 agrees at 13 bases. After removal of 6 bases from V and 4 bases from J, the junction contained 7 bases not matched to a gene. Germline V gives CDR1 MDHEN, CDR2 SYDVKM. CDR3 length: 16 residues. The CDR3 here is CASSHGLAGDPDTQYF. The CDR3 bases are TGTGCCAGCAGCCATGGACTAGCGGGAGACCCAGATACGCAGTATTTT.

The chain links TRBV7-3 to TRBJ2-5, with TRBD2 identical over 9 bases. The CDR3 has 15 amino acids. Germline V gene sequence: CDR1 SGHTA, CDR2 FQGTGA. J lost 1 base, V lost 5 bases, and 5 bases had no gene match. CDR3 DNA: TGTGCCAGCAGCCTCGAGCGGGAGGTCCAAGAGACCCAGTACTTC. This codes for CASSLEREVQETQYF.

The J gene is TRBJ1-4, the V gene TRBV7-9; D is unresolved. Between the trimmed V and J ends, which lost 2 bases and 5 bases, there was a span of 12 bases. The length of the CDR3 is 15 residues. The V gene's germline CDR1 is SEHNR and CDR2 FQNEAQ (reference sequence). This chain's CDR3 is CASSLFSQLNEKLFF. In nucleotides, the CDR3 is TGTGCCAGCAGCTTATTCTCACAGCTAAATGAAAAACTGTTTTTT.

This clone was seen only a few times. The CDR3 here is CASSPDRVNTEAFF. CDR3 sequence (DNA): TGTGCCAGCTCACCGGACAGGGTGAACACTGAAGCTTTCTTT. The rearrangement uses TRBV18 and TRBJ1-1; 8 bases line up with TRBD1. In germline, CDR1 is KGHSH, CDR2 LQKENI. The CDR3 loop spans 14 amino acids. Trimming cost V 3 bases and J 0 bases; bases outside gene matches: 0.

The chain uses TRBV6-4 and TRBJ2-1, with 7 bases fitting TRBD1. With 7 bases clipped from V and 10 bases from J, the junction kept 7 bases outside the gene matches. CDR1 is MRHNA and CDR2 is SNTAGT in the germline V gene. This CDR3 has 12 amino acids. The CDR3 here is CASKGACREQFF. As DNA, the CDR3 is TGTGCCAGCAAGGGGGCCTGCCGGGAGCAGTTCTTC.

This clone appeared a few times. The V and J genes are TRBV12-5 and TRBJ2-6; the D is unclear. CDR1 and CDR2 from the germline V gene are LGHNT and FRNRAP. Between the trimmed V and J ends, which lost 3 bases and 1 base, there was a span of 7 bases. The CDR3 has 15 amino acids. CDR3 region: CASGFIGSGANVLTF. CDR3 DNA sequence: TGTGCTAGTGGTTTTATCGGGTCTGGGGCCAACGTCCTGACTTTC.

V gene TRBV7-2 combines with J gene TRBJ2-1, with 8 positions matching TRBD2. The CDR3 totals 16 residues. Trimming cost V 3 bases and J 0 bases; bases outside gene matches: 4. In germline, CDR1 is SGHTA, CDR2 FQGNSA. The CDR3: CASSFAGTSSYNEQFF. The CDR3 DNA sequence: TGTGCCAGCAGCTTCGCCGGGACTAGCTCCTACAATGAGCAGTTCTTC.

The J gene is TRBJ2-1, the V gene TRBV5-6; D may be TRBD2 (5 bases). Per germline, CDR1 SGHDT and CDR2 YYEEEE. The CDR3 runs to 16 residues. Trimming cost V 0 bases and J 1 base, with 11 bases left between them. Written as DNA, the CDR3 is TGTGCCAGCAGCTTGGAGAAGCGGATATCCTACAATGAGCAGTTCTTC. Translating gives CASSLEKRISYNEQFF. Supplemented by reference TRBV5-6 and TRBJ2-1, the full variable domain reads DAGVTQSPTHLIKTRGQQVTLRCSPKSGHDTVSWYQQALGQGPQFIFQYYEEEERQRGNFPDRFSGHQFPNYSSELNVNALLLGDSALYLCASSLEKRISYNEQFFGPGTRLTVL.

This chain joins TRBV10-3 and TRBJ2-7, with 7 bases lining up with TRBD1. V was clipped by 3 bases and J by 6 bases; unmatched bases: 8. Germline V gene lookup returns CDR1 ENHRY and CDR2 SYGVKD. The CDR3 has 14 residues. This CDR3 reads CAISEPGQATEQYF. CDR3 DNA sequence: TGTGCCATCAGTGAACCTGGACAGGCAACCGAGCAGTACTTC.

The chain couples TRBV5-1 to TRBJ2-1; TRBD2 matches 8 bases. The V gene's germline CDR1 is SGHRS and CDR2 YFSETQ. The V and J ends lost 1 base and 7 bases, in that order; junction bases with no gene match: 4. This CDR3 spans 14 amino acids. This CDR3 reads CASSLSGSWNEQFF. The CDR3 coding sequence is TGCGCCAGCAGCTTGAGCGGGAGCTGGAATGAGCAGTTCTTC.

This sequence joins TRBV28 and TRBJ2-7, with TRBD2 as a possible D gene (5 bases). The germline V and J ends were trimmed by 6 bases and 2 bases, with 20 bases remaining between them. This CDR3 spans 16 amino acids. The germline V gene encodes CDR1 MDHEN and CDR2 SYDVKM. The CDR3: CASSPPPGRATYEQYF. The CDR3 DNA follows: TGTGCCAGCAGCCCCCCCCCGGGAAGGGCTACCTACGAGCAGTACTTC.

This clone appeared a single time. The V and J genes are TRBV24-1 and TRBJ2-1, with 7 bases that match TRBD2. Trimming at V came to 5 bases and at J to 8 bases, leaving 11 bases not matched to a gene. The length of the CDR3 is 15 residues. The germline gives CDR1 KGHDR, CDR2 SFDVKD. The CDR3 here is CATSGSLAALDEQFF. The CDR3 DNA sequence: TGTGCCACCAGTGGGTCGCTAGCGGCTTTGGATGAGCAGTTCTTC.

This clone was seen more than once but under ten times. V gene TRBV24-1 combines with J gene TRBJ2-5; D is ambiguous. V was pared by 6 bases and J by 5 bases, with 12 bases between. The CDR3 is 13 amino acids. Looked up from germline, CDR1 is KGHDR and CDR2 is SFDVKD. Written as DNA, the CDR3 is TGTGCCACCAGTCCGACTGGCGCGGAGACCCAGTACTTC. It encodes CATSPTGAETQYF.

In its sample, this clone was seen a few times. The chain combines TRBV6-2 or TRBV6-3 with TRBJ2-7, with TRBD2 identical over 16 bases. From germline, CDR1 is MNHEY and CDR2 SVGEGT. This CDR3 is built from 16 residues. Trimming removed 5 bases from V and 7 bases from J; junction bases left unmatched: 8. For the CDR3, the DNA is TGTGCCAGCAGTGGCTCCGGGACTAGCGGGGGGGCTGAGCAGTACTTC. Amino acid sequence: CASSGSGTSGGAEQYF.

About this clone itself: Other DNA sequences in the sample encode the same CDR3. The genes are TRBV6-5 and TRBJ1-2; 11 bases match TRBD1. Germline assignment: CDR1 MNHEY and CDR2 SVGAGI. The CDR3 has 16 residues. The V segment lost 0 bases and the J segment 4 bases; nucleotides outside the gene matches: 4. The CDR3 bases are TGTGCCAGCAGTTACTCCAGGACAGGGGGCGGCTATGGCTACACCTTC. Translating it yields CASSYSRTGGGYGYTF.

The V call is TRBV28, the J call TRBJ1-1, with no clear D. The CDR3 length is 14 residues. Deletions cut 3 bases from V and 6 bases from J, with 14 bases between. CDR1 is MDHEN, CDR2 SYDVKM, per germline. CDR3 nucleotides: TGTGCCAGCAGTTTTCTAGTCCAGACGTCTGAAGCTTTCTTT. This codes for CASSFLVQTSEAFF.

This clone turned up a few times. V is TRBV7-9 and J is TRBJ2-7; D is perhaps TRBD1 (6 bases). The germline V and J ends were trimmed by 5 bases and 10 bases, with 15 bases remaining between them. From germline, CDR1 is SEHNR and CDR2 FQNEAQ (reference sequence). The CDR3 has 12 amino acids. CDR3 protein: CASSGSYREQYF. The CDR3 DNA reads TGTGCCAGCAGCGGATCCTACAGGGAACAGTACTTC.

This clone was seen a handful of times. V gene TRBV27 combines with J gene TRBJ1-1, with a possible D match to TRBD1 (6 bases). CDR1 and CDR2 from the germline V gene are MNHEY and SMNVEV (reference sequence). This CDR3 region has 14 residues. Trimming pared 6 bases from V and 1 base from J, leaving 12 bases between. CDR3 protein: CASRILQGNTEAFF. DNA of the CDR3: TGTGCCAGCAGAATATTACAGGGGAACACTGAAGCTTTCTTT.

J is TRBJ1-1 and V is TRBV5-1, with D hard to call. The CDR3 contains 15 residues. Trimming cost V 1 base and J 5 bases, with 15 bases left between them. Germline V lookup: CDR1 SGHRS, CDR2 YFSETQ. CDR3 nucleotide sequence: TGCGCCAGCAGCTTGAGCGGGTCGGGTGGGACTGAAGCTTTCTTT. It yields the protein CASSLSGSGGTEAFF.

This clone was observed a handful of times. The chain links TRBV19 to TRBJ1-1, with 7 bases lining up with TRBD1. The CDR3 is 16 amino acids. V dropped 3 bases and J dropped 4; count of bases not matched to a gene: 11. From germline, CDR1 is LNHDA and CDR2 SQIVND (reference sequence). The CDR3 region is CASSIHNTGARTEAFF. The CDR3 nucleotides read TGTGCCAGTAGTATTCACAATACAGGGGCTCGCACTGAAGCTTTCTTT.

The chain employs TRBV28 and TRBJ2-7; 7 bases map to TRBD2. The CDR3 length is 14 residues. With 6 bases clipped from V and 0 bases from J, the junction kept 5 bases outside the gene matches. The germline CDR1 and CDR2 sequences are MDHEN and SYDVKM. CDR3 sequence reads: CASSPSGASYEQYF. Here the CDR3 DNA reads TGTGCCAGCAGCCCTAGCGGAGCCTCCTACGAGCAGTACTTC. Looking up the rest from reference TRBV28 and TRBJ2-7 gives the full variable domain: DVKVTQSSRYLVKRTGEKVFLECVQDMDHENMFWYRQDPGLGLRLIYFSYDVKMKEKGDIPEGYSVSREKKERFSLILESASTNQTSMYLCASSPSGASYEQYFGPGTRLTVT.

In its sample, this clone was seen once. The chain is built from TRBV9 and TRBJ2-3; 8 bases map to TRBD2. The CDR3 is made up of 16 amino acids. CDR1 is SGDLS, CDR2 YYNGEE, per germline. The V and J ends lost 2 bases and 1 base, in that order; junction bases with no gene match: 6. CDR3 sequence: CASSVRAGVRTDTQYF. DNA of the CDR3: TGTGCCAGCAGCGTTCGAGCGGGAGTCCGCACAGATACGCAGTATTTT. The full variable domain, rest sourced from reference TRBV9 and TRBJ2-3, is DSGVTQTPKHLITATGQRVTLRCSPRSGDLSVYWYQQSLDQGLQFLIQYYNGEERAKGNILERFSAQQFPDLHSELNLSSLELGDSALYFCASSVRAGVRTDTQYFGPGTRLTVL.

The chain combines TRBV7-2 with TRBJ2-1; TRBD2 matches at 12 bases. The trim removed 6 bases at V and 6 bases at J, leaving 9 bases unmatched. The germline gives CDR1 SGHTA, CDR2 FQGNSA. The CDR3 has 16 residues. CDR3 nucleotides: TGTGCCAGCAGACCTTTTCTAGCGGGAGGGCTCAATGAGCAGTTCTTC. Translated: CASRPFLAGGLNEQFF.

This chain links TRBV7-2 with TRBJ2-5; D might be TRBD2 (5 bases). The germline V and J ends were trimmed by 1 base and 1 base, with 7 bases remaining between them. This CDR3 comprises 14 residues. Germline-derived CDR1 and CDR2 are SGHTA and FQGNSA. CDR3 coding DNA: TGTGCCAGCAGCTTAGGCGGGCCCCAAGAGACCCAGTACTTC. This codes for CASSLGGPQETQYF.